This T cell receptor beta chain is from a study of identical twins. Worth noting for this clonotype: Its antigen is not known.

cDNA carried unique molecular identifiers, and a universal primer site was added by template switching. TCRdb reprocessed the 5' RACE reads via MiXCR and lists one record per CDR3 protein. The sample records approximately 590,000 distinct CDR3 sequences, 9.6% being singletons. Germline CDR1 and CDR2: MRHNA and SNTAGT. V shed 3 bases and J shed 4 bases, with 15 bases lying between them. This CDR3 comprises 15 residues. Study observations and caveats: Models underpredicted monozygotic twin sharing of out-of-frame TCR alpha. While abundant cord blood beta clonotypes carried fewer insertions, memory repertoires showed no such pattern.

This sample was also put to use in a study of yellow fever vaccine responses in identical twins. That work adds: Each twin's T cell response to the vaccine was reported to look partly convergent and partly personalized.

This receptor was identified in a woman aged 18-29 years in good health. The chain links TRBV6-4 to TRBJ2-5; maybe TRBD2 (6 bases). The sample taken for sequencing was PBMCs. This chain's CDR3 is CASSEDSAGRETQYF. Written as DNA, the CDR3 is TGTGCCAGCAGTGAGGATTCGGCGGGAAGAGAGACCCAGTACTTC.